The clone carrying this TCR beta chain was detected a few times. The antigen remains undetermined. V lost 0 bases and J lost 4, with 9 bases in between. The CDR3 runs to 14 residues. Germline V CDR1 and CDR2: SGHRS, YFSETQ. This sample's time point: patch test 1, 2 weeks after DPC sensitization. Treatment of the sample: therapeutic diphenylcyclopropenone sensitization with weekly scalp DPC. The entry originates in a study of human T cells and chemical hapten exposure. In the authors' methods: Counting gave a median of around 100,000 TCRs per sample, with values ranging from 23,224 to 690,600. TCRdb processed the RACE reads anew with MiXCR; each CDR3 protein has one entry. TCRdb, rather than the study authors, made the V and J calls. The sample has about 74,000 distinct CDR3 sequences, more than 30% seen once; the top ten hold more than 7%. General study findings and limits: TCRs above 1 in 1000 frequency did not change with DPC sensitization. Clustering by CDR3 similarity yielded significantly more large clusters from expanded TCRs than controls. The immune response of these alopecia patients might not match healthy individuals'.

This material consisted of whole blood, taken in connection with sensitization to the hapten diphenylcyclopropenone (DPC). The sequence came from a man aged 35 to 55 with alopecia areata. Some clones in this sample may be carry-over from other donors' samples. This chain links TRBV5-1 with TRBJ2-3; D is unresolved. CDR3 sequence reads: CASSLGRTADTQYF. The CDR3 nucleotides are TGCGCCAGCAGCTTGGGGAGAACGGCAGATACGCAGTATTTT.